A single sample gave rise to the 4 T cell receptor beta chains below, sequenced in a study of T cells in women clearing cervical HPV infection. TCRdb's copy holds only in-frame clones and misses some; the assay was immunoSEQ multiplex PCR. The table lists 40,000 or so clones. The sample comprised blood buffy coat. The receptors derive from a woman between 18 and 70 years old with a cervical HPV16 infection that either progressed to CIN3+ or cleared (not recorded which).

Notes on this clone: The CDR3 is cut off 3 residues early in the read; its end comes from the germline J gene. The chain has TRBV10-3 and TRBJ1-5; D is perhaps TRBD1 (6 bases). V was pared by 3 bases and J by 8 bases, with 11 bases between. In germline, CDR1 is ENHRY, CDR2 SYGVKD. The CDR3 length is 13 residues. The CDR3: CAISDRGLKPQHF. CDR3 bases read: TGTGCCATCAGTGACAGGGGTCTGAAGCCC.

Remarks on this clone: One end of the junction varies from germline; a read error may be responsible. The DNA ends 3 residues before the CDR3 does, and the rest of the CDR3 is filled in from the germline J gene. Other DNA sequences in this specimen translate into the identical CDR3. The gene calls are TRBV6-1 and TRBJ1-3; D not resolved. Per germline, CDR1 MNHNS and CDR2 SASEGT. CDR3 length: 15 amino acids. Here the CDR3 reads CASSERHYSGNTIYF. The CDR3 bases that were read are TGTGCCAGCAGTGAAAGGCACTACTCTGGAAACACG.

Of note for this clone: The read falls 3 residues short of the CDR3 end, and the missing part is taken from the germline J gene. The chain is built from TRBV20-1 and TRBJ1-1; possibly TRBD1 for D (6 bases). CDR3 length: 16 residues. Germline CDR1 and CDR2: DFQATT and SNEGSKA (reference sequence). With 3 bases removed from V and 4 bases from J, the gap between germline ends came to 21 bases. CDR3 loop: CSASLRGRAGGTEAFF. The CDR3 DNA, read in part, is TGCAGTGCTAGTCTCAGGGGCCGGGCGGGGGGCACTGAA.

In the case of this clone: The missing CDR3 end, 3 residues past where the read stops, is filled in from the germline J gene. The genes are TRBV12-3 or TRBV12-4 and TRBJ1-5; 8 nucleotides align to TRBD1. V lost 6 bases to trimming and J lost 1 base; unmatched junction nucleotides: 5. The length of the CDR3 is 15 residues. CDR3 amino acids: CASSRDRSSNQPQHF. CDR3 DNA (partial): TGTGCCAGCAGCCGGGACAGGTCGAGCAATCAGCCC.